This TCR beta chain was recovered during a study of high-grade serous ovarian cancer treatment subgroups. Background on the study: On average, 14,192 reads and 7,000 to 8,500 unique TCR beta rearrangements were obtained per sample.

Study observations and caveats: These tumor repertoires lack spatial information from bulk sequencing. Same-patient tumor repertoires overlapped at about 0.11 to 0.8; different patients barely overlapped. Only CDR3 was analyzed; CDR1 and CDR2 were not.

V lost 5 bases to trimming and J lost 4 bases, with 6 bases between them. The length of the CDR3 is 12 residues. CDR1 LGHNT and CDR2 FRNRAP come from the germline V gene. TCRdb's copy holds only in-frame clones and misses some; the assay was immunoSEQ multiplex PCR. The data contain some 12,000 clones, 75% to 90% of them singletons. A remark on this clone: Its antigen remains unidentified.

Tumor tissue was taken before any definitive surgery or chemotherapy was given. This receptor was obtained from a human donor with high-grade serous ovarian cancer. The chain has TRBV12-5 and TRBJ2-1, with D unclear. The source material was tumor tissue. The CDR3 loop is CASGKEYNEQFF. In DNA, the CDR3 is TGTGCTAGTGGTAAAGAGTACAATGAGCAGTTCTTC.